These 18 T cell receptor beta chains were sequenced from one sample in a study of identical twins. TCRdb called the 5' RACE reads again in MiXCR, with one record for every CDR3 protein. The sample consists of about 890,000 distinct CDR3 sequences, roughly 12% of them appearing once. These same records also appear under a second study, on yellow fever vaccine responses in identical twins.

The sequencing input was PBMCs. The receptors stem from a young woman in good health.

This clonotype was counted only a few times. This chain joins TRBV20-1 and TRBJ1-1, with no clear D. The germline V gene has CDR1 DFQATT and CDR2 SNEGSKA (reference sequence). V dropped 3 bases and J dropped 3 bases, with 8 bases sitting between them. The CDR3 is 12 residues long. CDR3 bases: TGCAGTGCTAGTTCGTTGGACACTGAAGCTTTCTTT. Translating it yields CSASSLDTEAFF.

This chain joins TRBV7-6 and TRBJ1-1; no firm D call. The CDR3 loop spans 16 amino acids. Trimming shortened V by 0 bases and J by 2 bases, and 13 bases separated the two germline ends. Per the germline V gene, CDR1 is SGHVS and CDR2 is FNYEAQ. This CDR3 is CASSLAGSGTNTEAFF. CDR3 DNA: TGTGCCAGCAGCTTAGCGGGGTCAGGAACAAACACTGAAGCTTTCTTT. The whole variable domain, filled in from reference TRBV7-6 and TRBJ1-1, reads GAGVSQSPRYKVTKRGQDVALRCDPISGHVSLYWYRQALGQGPEFLTYFNYEAQQDKSGLPNDRFSAERPEGSISTLTIQRTEQRDSAMYRCASSLAGSGTNTEAFFGQGTRLTVV.

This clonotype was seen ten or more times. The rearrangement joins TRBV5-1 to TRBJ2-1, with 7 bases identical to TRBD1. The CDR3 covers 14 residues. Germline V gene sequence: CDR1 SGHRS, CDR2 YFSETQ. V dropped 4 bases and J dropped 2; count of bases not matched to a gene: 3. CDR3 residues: CASSTQGTYNEQFF. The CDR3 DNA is TGCGCCAGCAGCACACAGGGGACCTACAATGAGCAGTTCTTC.

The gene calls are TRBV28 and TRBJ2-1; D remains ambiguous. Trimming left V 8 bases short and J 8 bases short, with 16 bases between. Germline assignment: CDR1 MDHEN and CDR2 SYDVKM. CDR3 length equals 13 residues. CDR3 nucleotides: TGTGCCAGCGGTGGACCCCCGAAGGATGAGCAGTTCTTC. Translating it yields CASGGPPKDEQFF.

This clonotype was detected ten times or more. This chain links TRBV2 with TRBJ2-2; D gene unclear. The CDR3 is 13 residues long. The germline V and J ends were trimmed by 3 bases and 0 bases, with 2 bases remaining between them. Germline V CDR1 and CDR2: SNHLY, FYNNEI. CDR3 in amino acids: CASSDANTGELFF. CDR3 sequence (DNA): TGTGCCAGCAGTGATGCGAACACCGGGGAGCTGTTTTTT.

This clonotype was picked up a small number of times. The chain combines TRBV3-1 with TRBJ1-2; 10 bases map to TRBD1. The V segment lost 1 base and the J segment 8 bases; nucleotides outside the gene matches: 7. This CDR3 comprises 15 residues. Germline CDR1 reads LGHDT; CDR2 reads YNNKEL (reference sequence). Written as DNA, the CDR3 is TGTGCCAGCAGCCAAGTCGGACAGGGGGTTGGAGGCTACACCTTC. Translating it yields CASSQVGQGVGGYTF.

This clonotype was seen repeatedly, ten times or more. Here the CDR3 reads CASSLTPRDSPTGYTF. The CDR3 DNA sequence: TGCGCCAGCAGCTTAACCCCCCGGGACAGTCCGACCGGCTACACCTTC. This rearrangement joins TRBV5-1 to TRBJ1-2; TRBD1 aligns across 7 bases. After removal of 2 bases from V and 8 bases from J, the junction contained 15 bases not matched to a gene. This CDR3 spans 16 amino acids. Germline CDR1 and CDR2: SGHRS and YFSETQ.

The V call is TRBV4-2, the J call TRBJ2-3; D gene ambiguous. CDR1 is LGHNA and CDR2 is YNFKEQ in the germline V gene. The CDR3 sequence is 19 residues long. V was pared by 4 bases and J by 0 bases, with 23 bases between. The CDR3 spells CASSLMGIVYSTSTDTQYF. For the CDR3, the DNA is TGTGCCAGCAGCCTAATGGGGATTGTGTACTCCACTAGCACAGATACGCAGTATTTT.

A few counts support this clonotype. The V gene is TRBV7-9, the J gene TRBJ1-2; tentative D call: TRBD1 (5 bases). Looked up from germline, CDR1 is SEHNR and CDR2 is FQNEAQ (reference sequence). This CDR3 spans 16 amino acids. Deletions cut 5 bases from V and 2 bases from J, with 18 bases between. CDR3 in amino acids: CASSPGHGGENYGYTF. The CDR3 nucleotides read TGTGCCAGCAGCCCAGGCCATGGGGGGGAGAACTATGGCTACACCTTC.

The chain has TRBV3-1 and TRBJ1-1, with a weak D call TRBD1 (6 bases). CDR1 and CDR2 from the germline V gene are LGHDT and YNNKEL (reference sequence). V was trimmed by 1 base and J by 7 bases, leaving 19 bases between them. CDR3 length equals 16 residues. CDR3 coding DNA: TGTGCCAGCAGCCAAGGTGGGGGCGTAGGGGTCAGTGAAGCTTTCTTT. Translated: CASSQGGGVGVSEAFF.

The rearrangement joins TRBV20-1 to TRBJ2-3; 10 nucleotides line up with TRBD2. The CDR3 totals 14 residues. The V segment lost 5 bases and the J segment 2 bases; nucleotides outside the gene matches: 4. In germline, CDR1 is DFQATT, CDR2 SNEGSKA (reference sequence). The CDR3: CSAHLAGDTDTQYF. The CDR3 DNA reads TGCAGTGCTCATCTAGCGGGGGACACAGATACGCAGTATTTT.

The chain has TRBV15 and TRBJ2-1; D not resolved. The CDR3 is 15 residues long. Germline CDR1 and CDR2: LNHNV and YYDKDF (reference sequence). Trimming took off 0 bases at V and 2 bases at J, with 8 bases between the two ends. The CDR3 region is CATSREKDPYNEQFF. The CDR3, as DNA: TGTGCCACCAGCAGAGAAAAGGACCCCTACAATGAGCAGTTCTTC.

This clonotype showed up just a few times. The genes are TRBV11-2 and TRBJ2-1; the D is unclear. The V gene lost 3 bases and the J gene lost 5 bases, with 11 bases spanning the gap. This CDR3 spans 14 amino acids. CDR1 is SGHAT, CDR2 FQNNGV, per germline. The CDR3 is CASSFGGVDNEQFF. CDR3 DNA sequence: TGTGCCAGCAGCTTTGGCGGAGTCGACAATGAGCAGTTCTTC.

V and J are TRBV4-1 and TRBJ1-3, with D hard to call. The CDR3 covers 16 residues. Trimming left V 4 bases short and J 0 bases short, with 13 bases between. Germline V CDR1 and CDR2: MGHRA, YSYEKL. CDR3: CASSLLRHFSGNTIYF. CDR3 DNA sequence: TGCGCCAGCAGCCTCCTCCGACACTTCTCTGGAAACACCATATATTTT.

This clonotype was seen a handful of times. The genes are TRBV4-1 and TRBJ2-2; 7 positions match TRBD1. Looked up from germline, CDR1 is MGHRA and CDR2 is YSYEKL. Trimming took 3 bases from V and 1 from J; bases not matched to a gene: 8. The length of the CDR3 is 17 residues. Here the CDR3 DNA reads TGCGCCAGCAGCCACCAACTTAGGGGGCGGAACACCGGGGAGCTGTTTTTT. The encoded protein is CASSHQLRGRNTGELFF.

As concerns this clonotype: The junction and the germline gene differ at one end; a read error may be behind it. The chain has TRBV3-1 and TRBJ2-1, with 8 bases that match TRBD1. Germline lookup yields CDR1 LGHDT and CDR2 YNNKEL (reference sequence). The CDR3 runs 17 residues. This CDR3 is CACSQQPQGAVDDEQFF. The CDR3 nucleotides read TGTGCCTGCAGCCAGCAGCCCCAGGGGGCGGTTGATGATGAGCAGTTCTTC.

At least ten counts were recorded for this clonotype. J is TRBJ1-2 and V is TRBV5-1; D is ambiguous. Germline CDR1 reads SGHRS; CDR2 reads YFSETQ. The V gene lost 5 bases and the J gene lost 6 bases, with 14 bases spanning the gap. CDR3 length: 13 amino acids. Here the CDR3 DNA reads TGCGCCAGCAGAGACGGGCGACTTGATGGCTACACCTTC. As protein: CASRDGRLDGYTF.

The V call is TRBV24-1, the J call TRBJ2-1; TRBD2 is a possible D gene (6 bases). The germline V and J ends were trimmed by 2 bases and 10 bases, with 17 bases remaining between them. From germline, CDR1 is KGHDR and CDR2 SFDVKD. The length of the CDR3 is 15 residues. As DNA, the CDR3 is TGTGCCACCAGTGATTATCTCGGGGGAGTTAAGGAGCAGTTCTTC. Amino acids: CATSDYLGGVKEQFF.